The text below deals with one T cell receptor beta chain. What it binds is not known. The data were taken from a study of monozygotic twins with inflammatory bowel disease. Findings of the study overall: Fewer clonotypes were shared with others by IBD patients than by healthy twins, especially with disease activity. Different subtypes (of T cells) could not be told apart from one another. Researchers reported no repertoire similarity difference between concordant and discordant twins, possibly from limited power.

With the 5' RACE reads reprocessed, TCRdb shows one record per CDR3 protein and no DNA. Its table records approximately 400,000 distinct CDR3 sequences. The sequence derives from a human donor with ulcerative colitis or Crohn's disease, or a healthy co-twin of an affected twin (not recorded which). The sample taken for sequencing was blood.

The CDR3 is CATSDPGRETQYF. This chain uses TRBV24-1 with TRBJ2-5; TCRdb picks TRBD1, but there is no DNA to check that call. The CDR3 totals 13 residues. Germline-derived CDR1 and CDR2 are KGHDR and SFDVKD.